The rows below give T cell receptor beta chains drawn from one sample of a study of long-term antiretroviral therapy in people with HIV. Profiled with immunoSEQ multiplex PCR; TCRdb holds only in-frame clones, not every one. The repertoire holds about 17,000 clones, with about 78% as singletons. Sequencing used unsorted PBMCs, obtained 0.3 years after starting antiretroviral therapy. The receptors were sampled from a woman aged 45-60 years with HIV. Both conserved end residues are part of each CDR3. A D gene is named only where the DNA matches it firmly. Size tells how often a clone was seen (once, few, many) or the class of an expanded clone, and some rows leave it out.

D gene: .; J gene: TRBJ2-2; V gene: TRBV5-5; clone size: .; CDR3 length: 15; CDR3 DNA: TGTGCCAGCAGCCCGGGGAACAGGGAAGAATGGGAGCTGTTTTTT; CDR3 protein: CASSPGNREEWELFF
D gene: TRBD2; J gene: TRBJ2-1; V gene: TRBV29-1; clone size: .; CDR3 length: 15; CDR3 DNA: TGCAGCGTTGAAGGGTTACGACTAGCGGACAATGAGCAGTTCTTC; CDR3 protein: CSVEGLRLADNEQFF
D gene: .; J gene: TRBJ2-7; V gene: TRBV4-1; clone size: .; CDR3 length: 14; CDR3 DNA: TGCGCCAGCAGCCAAGATAGTCTCTTATACGAGCAGTACTTC; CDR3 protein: CASSQDSLLYEQYF
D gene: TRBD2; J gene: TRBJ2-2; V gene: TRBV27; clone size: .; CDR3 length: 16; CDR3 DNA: TGTGCCAGCAGTATTCTAGCGGGGGGGAACACCGGGGAGCTGTTTTTT; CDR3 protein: CASSILAGGNTGELFF
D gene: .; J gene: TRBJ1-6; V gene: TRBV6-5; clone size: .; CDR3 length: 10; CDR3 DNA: TGTGCCAGCGGGTACTCACCCCTCCACTTT; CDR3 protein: CASGYSPLHF
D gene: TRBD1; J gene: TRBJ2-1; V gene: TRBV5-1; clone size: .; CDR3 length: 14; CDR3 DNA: TGCGCCAGCGGTCCTACAGGGGGCCACAATGAGCAGTTCTTC; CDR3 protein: CASGPTGGHNEQFF
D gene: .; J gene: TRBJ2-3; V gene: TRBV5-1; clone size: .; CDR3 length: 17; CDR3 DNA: TGCGCCAGCAGCTTAACCCCCGCGGGGATAAGCACAGATACGCAGTATTTT; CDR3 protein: CASSLTPAGISTDTQYF
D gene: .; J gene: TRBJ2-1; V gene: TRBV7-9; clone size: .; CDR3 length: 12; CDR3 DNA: TGTGCCAGCAGCTTTGGGAGCAATGAGCAGTTCTTC; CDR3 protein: CASSFGSNEQFF
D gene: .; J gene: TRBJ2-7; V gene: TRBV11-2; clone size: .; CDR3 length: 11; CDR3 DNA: TGTGCCAGCAGCGGATCTAGAGGGCAGTACTTC; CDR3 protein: CASSGSRGQYF
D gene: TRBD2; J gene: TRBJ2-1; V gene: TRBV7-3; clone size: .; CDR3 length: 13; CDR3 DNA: TGTGCCAGCAGCAACTCACTGACTAGCGGCATGATCTTC; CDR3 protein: CASSNSLTSGMIF
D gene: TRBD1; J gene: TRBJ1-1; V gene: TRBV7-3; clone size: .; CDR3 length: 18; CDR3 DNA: TGTGCCAGCAGCTTAACGGGGACAGGGGGCGCTGGGACCACTGAAGCTTTCTTT; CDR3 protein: CASSLTGTGGAGTTEAFF
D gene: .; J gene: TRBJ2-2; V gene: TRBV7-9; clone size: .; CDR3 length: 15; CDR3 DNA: TGTGCCAGCAGCTTAGCCGGAACAGACAGGGGGGAGCTGTTTTTT; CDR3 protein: CASSLAGTDRGELFF
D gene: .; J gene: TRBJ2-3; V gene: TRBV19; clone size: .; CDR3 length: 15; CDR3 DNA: TGTGCCAGTACCGTAGTAGTGGGGCTTCCAGATACGCAGTATTTT; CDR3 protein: CASTVVVGLPDTQYF
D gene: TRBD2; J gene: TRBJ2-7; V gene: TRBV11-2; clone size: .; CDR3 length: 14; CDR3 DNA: TGTGCCAGCAGCTTAGGGACTAGCGGATACGAGCAGTACTTC; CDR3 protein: CASSLGTSGYEQYF
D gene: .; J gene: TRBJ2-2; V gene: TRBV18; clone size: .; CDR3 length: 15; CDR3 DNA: TGTGCCAGCTCACCAGGGACACCGAACACCGGGGAGCTGTTTTTT; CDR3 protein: CASSPGTPNTGELFF
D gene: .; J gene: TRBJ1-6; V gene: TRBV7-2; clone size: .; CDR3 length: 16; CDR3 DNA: TGTGCCAGCAGCTTAGGGGTTAGGACAAGTAATTCACCCCTCCACTTT; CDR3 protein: CASSLGVRTSNSPLHF
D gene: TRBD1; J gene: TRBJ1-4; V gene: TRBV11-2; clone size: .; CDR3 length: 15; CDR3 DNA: TGTGCCAGCAGCCGGGGGGCAGGGGGCTATGAAAAACTGTTTTTT; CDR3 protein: CASSRGAGGYEKLFF
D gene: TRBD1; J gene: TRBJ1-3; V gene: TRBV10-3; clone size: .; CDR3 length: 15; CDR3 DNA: TGTGCCATCAGTGATCCGGACAGGGAGGGAAACACCATATATTTT; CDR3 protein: CAISDPDREGNTIYF
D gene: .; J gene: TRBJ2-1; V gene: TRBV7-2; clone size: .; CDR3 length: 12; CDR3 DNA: TGTGCCAGCAGCTCCATGGGGCCTCAGCAGTTCTTC; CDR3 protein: CASSSMGPQQFF
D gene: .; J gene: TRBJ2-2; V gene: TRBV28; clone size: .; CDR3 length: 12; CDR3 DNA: TGTGCCAGCAGAACCCACACCGGGGAGCTGTTTTTT; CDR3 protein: CASRTHTGELFF
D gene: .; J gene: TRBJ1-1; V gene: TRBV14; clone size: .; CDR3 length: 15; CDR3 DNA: TGTGCCAGCAGCCAAGCAGGAAGCATGAACACTGAAGCTTTCTTT; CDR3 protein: CASSQAGSMNTEAFF
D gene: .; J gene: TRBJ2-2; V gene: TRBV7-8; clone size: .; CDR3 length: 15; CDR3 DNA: TGTGCCAGCAGCGCCCGTTCTTTAATCTCCGGGGAGCTGTTTTTT; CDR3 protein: CASSARSLISGELFF
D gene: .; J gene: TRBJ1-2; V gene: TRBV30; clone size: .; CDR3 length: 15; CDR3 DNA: TGTGCCAGCTTCCAGGGGAAAGCTTTCACTGGGGGCTACACCTTC; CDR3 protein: CASFQGKAFTGGYTF
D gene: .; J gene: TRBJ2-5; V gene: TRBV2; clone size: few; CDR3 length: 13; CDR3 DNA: TGTGCCAGCAGTGCGGGGCGAGGAGAGACCCAGTACTTC; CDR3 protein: CASSAGRGETQYF
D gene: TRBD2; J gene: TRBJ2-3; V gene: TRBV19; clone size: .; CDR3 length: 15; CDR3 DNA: TGTGCCAGTACTGGTTGGGGAGGGGGCACAGATACGCAGTATTTT; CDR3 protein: CASTGWGGGTDTQYF
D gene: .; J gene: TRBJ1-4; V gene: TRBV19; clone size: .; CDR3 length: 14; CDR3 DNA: TGTGCCAGTAGTATAGGAGGGTCGGTTGAAAAACTGTTTTTT; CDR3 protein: CASSIGGSVEKLFF
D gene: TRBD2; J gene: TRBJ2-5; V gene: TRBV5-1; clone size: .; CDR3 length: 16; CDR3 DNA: TGCGCCAGCAGCCCCCCCTCTAGCGGGGGGAAGGAGACCCAGTACTTC; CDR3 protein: CASSPPSSGGKETQYF
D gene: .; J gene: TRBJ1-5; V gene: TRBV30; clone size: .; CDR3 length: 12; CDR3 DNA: TGTGCCTGGAGTTATAGCAATCAGCCCCAGCATTTT; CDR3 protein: CAWSYSNQPQHF
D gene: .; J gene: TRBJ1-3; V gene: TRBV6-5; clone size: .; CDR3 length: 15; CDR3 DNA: TGTGCCAGCAGCTACACAGGGACCTCTGGAAACACCATATATTTT; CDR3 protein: CASSYTGTSGNTIYF
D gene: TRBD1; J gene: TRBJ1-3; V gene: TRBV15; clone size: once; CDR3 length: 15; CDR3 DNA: TGTGCCACCAGGAACGACAGGGACTCTGGAAACACCATATATTTT; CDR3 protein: CATRNDRDSGNTIYF
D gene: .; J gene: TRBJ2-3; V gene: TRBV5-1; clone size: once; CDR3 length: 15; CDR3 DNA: TGCGCCAGCAGCTTGGCAGGTGGGACCGCAGATACGCAGTATTTT; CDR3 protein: CASSLAGGTADTQYF
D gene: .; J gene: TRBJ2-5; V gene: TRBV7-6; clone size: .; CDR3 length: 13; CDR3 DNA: TGTGCCAGCAGCTGGACGGTAGGGGAGACCCAGTACTTC; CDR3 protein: CASSWTVGETQYF
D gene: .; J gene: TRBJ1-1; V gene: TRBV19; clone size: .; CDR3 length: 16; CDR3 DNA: TGTGCCAACACTTGGGCCGTGGGAATCGTCAACACTGAAGCTTTCTTT; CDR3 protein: CANTWAVGIVNTEAFF
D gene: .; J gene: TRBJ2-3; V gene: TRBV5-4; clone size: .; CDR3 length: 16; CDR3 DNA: TGTGCCAGCAGCCTTGGTTCAAGGGGGGACACAGATACGCAGTATTTT; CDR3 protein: CASSLGSRGDTDTQYF
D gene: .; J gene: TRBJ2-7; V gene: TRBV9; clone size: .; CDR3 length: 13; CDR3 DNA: TGTGCCAGCAGCGTAGACCGGGGGTACGAGCAGTACTTC; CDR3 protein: CASSVDRGYEQYF
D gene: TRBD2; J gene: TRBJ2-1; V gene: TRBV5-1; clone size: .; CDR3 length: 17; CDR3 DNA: TGCGCCAGCAGCTTGACCCCACGGCGGGGGGCCTACAATGAGCAGTTCTTC; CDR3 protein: CASSLTPRRGAYNEQFF
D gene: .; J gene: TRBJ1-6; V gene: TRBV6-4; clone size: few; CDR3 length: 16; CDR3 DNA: TGTGCCAGCAGTGACTCCGGCCCGCGGGGCGATTCACCCCTCCACTTT; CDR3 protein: CASSDSGPRGDSPLHF
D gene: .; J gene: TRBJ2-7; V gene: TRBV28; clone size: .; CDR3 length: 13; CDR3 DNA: TGTGCCAGCAGTTTAGAAACGGGAACGGTGCAGTACTTC; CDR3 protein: CASSLETGTVQYF
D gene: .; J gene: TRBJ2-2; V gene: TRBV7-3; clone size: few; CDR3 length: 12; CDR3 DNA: TGTGCCAGCAGCTTAAATTCCGGGGAGCTGTTTTTT; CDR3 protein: CASSLNSGELFF
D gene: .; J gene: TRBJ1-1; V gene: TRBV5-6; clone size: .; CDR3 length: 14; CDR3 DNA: TGTGCCAGCAGCTTCTGGGGCGGGAACACTGAAGCTTTCTTT; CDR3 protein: CASSFWGGNTEAFF
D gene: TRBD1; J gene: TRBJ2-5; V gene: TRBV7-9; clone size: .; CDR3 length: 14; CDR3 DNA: TGTGCCAGCAGCGCGTGGACAGGCGAAGAGACCCAGTACTTC; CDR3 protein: CASSAWTGEETQYF
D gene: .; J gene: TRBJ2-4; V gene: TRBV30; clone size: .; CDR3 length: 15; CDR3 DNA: TGTGCCTGGAGTTCTACAGGGAGGGTCAAAAACATTCAGTACTTC; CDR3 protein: CAWSSTGRVKNIQYF
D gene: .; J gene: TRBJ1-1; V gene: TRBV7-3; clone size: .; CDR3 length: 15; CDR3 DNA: TGTGCCAGCAGCCCTAGACCGGGATTGGGAACTGAAGCTTTCTTT; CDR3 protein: CASSPRPGLGTEAFF
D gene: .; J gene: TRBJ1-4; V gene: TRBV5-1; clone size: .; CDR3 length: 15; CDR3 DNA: TGCGCCAGCAGCTTGGGAAGTGCAACTAATGAAAAACTGTTTTTT; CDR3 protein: CASSLGSATNEKLFF
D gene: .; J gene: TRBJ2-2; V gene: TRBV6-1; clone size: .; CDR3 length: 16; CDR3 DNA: TGTGCCAGCAGTGAAACAGGATACCGGGACACCGGGGAGCTGTTTTTT; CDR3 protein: CASSETGYRDTGELFF
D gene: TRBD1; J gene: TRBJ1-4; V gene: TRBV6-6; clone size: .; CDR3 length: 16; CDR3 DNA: TGTGCCAGCAGTTACTCCGGGACAGGAGCTAATGAAAAACTGTTTTTT; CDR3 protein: CASSYSGTGANEKLFF
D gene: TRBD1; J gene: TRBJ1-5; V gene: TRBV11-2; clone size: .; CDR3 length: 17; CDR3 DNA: TGTGCCAGCAGCTTAGATCTGGGCCAGGGGGTTAATCAGCCCCAGCATTTT; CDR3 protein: CASSLDLGQGVNQPQHF
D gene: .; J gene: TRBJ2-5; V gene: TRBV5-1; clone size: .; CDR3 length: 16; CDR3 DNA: TGCGCCAGCAGCTTAGGCTCTGTATCGCCACAAGAGACCCAGTACTTC; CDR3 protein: CASSLGSVSPQETQYF
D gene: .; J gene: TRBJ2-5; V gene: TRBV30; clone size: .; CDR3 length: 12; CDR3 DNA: TGTGCCTGGAGTGCCAGGACCGAGACCCAGTACTTC; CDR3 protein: CAWSARTETQYF
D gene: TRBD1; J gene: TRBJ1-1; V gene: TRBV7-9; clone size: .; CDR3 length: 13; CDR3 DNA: TGTGCCAGCAGCACGGGACAGATCACTGAAGCTTTCTTT; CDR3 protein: CASSTGQITEAFF
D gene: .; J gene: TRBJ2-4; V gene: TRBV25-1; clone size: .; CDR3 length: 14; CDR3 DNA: TGTGCCAGCAGTGAACAGGGAGGGGGGGACATTCAGTACTTC; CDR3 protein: CASSEQGGGDIQYF
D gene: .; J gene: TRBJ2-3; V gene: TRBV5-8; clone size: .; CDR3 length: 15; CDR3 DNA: TGTGCCAGCAGCTTCATATACGATTCGCAAGATACGCAGTATTTT; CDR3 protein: CASSFIYDSQDTQYF
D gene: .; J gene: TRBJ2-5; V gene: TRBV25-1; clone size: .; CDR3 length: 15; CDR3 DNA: TGTGCCAGCGGCTTAGACAGCTCGTACCAAGAGACCCAGTACTTC; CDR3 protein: CASGLDSSYQETQYF
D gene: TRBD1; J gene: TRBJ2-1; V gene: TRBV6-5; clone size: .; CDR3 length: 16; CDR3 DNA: TGTGCCAGCAGTTATTCTCCGGGACAGAGGAGAGGTGAGCAGTTCTTC; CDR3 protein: CASSYSPGQRRGEQFF
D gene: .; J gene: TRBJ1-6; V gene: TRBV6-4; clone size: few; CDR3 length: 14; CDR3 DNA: TGTGCCAGCAGTGAGACAGGTCGGAATTCACCCCTCCACTTT; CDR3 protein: CASSETGRNSPLHF